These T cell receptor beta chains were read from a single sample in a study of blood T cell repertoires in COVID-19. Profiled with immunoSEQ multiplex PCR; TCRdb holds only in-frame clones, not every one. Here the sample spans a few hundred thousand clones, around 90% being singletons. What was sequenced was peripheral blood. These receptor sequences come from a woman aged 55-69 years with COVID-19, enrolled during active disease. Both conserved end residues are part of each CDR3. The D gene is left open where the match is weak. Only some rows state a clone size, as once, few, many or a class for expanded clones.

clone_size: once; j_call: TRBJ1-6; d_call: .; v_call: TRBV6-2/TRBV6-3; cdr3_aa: CASSYRYFDRLYNSPLHF; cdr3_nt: TGTGCCAGCAGTTACCGTTATTTCGACAGGCTCTATAATTCACCCCTCCACTTT
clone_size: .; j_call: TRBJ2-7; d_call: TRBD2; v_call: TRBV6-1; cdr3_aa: CASSAGLAGGIYEQYF; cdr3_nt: TGTGCCAGCAGTGCGGGACTAGCGGGGGGGATCTACGAGCAGTACTTC
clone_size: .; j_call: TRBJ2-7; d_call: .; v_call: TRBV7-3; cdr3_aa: CASSLTWGVSYEQYF; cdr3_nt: TGTGCCAGCAGCTTAACGTGGGGGGTTTCCTACGAGCAGTACTTC
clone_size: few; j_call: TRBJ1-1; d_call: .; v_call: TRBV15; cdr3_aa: CATSRDREGADTEAFF; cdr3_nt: TGTGCCACCAGCAGAGATCGGGAGGGCGCGGACACTGAAGCTTTCTTT
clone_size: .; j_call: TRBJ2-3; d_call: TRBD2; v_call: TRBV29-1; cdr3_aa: CSSGTSGTDTQYF; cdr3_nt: TGCAGCAGTGGGACTAGCGGCACAGATACGCAGTATTTT
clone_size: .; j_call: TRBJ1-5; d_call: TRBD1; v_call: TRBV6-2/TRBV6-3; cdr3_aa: CASSYPTGGRSNQPQHF; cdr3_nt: TGTGCCAGCAGTTACCCGACAGGGGGACGGAGTAATCAGCCCCAGCATTTT
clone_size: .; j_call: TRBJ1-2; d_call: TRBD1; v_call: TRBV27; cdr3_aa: CASSWGTGGPLGYTF; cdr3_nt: TGTGCCAGCAGTTGGGGGACAGGGGGCCCACTGGGCTACACCTTC
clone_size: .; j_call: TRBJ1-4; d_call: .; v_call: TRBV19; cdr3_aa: CASSIGGGRSEKLFF; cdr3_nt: TGTGCCAGTAGTATAGGCGGGGGGCGCAGTGAAAAACTGTTTTTT
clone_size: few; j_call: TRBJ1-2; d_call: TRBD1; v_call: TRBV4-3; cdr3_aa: CASSRADRLIYGYTF; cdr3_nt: TGCGCCAGCAGCCGAGCGGACAGGTTGATCTATGGCTACACCTTC
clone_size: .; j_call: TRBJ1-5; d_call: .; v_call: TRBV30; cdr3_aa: CAWSVQGVSNQPQHF; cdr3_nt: TGTGCCTGGAGTGTACAAGGGGTCAGCAATCAGCCCCAGCATTTT
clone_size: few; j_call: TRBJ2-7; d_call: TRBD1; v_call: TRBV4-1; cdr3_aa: CASSPPGHGTGLYEQYF; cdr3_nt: TGCGCCAGCAGCCCCCCCGGCCACGGGACAGGCCTCTACGAGCAGTACTTC
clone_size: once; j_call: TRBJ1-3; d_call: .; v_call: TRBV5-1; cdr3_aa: CASRGDTSYSGNTIYF; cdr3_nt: TGCGCCAGCAGGGGGGACACCTCCTACTCTGGAAACACCATATATTTT
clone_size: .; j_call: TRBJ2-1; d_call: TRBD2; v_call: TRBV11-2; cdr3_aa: CASSLDIRGGRDEQFF; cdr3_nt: TGTGCCAGCAGCTTAGATATCCGGGGGGGCCGGGATGAGCAGTTCTTC
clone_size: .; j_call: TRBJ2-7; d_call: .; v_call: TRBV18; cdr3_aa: CASSLDGPGGYEQYF; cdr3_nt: TGTGCCAGCTCACTAGACGGGCCCGGAGGCTACGAGCAGTACTTC
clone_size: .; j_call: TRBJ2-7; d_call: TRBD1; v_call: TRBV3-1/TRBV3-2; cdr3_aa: CASSRDRGYEQYF; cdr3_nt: TGTGCCAGCAGCCGGGACAGGGGGTACGAGCAGTACTTC
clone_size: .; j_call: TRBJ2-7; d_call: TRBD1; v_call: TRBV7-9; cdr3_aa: CASSRDSGTGSYEQYF; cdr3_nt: TGTGCCAGCAGCCGAGATTCCGGGACAGGTTCCTACGAGCAGTACTTC
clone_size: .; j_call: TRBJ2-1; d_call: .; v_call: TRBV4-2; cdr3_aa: CASSPGGYNEQFF; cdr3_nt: TGTGCCAGCAGCCCCGGGGGCTACAATGAGCAGTTCTTC
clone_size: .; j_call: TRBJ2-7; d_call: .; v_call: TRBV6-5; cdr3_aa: CASSYAGEQYF; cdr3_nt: TGTGCCAGCAGTTACGCGGGCGAGCAGTACTTC
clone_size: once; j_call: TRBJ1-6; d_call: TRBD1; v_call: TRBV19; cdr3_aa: CASRRRETGGTSRYNSPLHF; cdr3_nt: TGTGCCAGTAGGAGAAGGGAAACAGGGGGAACGTCCCGCTATAATTCACCCCTCCACTTT
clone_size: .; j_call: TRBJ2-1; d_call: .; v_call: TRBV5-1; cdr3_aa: CASSPTYLSIYNEQFF; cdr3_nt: TGCGCCAGCAGCCCTACTTATCTCTCGATATACAATGAGCAGTTCTTC
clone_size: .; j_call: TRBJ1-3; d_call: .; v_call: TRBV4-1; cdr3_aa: CASSQTGLGNTIYF; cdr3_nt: TGCGCCAGCAGCCAAACAGGGCTGGGGAACACCATATATTTT
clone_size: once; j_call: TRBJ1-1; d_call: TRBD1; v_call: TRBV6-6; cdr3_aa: CASSYDRANTEAFF; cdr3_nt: TGTGCCAGCAGTTACGACAGGGCGAACACTGAAGCTTTCTTT
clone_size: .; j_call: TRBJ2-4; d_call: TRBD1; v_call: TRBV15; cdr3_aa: CATSLTGARAKNIQYF; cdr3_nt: TGTGCCACCAGCCTAACAGGGGCGAGAGCCAAAAACATTCAGTACTTC
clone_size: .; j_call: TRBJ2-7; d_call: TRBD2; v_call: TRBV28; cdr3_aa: CASSPSGLAGGWTYEQYF; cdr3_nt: TGTGCCAGCAGTCCCTCAGGGCTAGCGGGGGGGTGGACCTACGAGCAGTACTTC